The 9 T cell receptor beta chains reported below all come from one sample, sequenced in a study of T cell repertoires in cytomegalovirus infection. MiXCR was run by TCRdb on the reads, yielding one entry per CDR3 protein. The sample includes around 280,000 distinct CDR3 sequences, around 15% seen only once; the top ten take about 8.7%. What was sequenced was PBMCs. The receptors were gathered from a human donor in good health (CMV status not recorded). Some clones in this sample may be carry-over from other donors' samples.

The gene calls are TRBV5-5 and TRBJ2-2; D possibly uses TRBD1 or TRBD2 (5 bases each). This CDR3 has 17 residues. The V gene lost 0 bases and the J gene lost 6 bases, with 18 bases spanning the gap. Germline CDR1 is SGHKS and CDR2 is YYEKEE (reference sequence). In nucleotides, the CDR3 is TGTGCCAGCAGCTTGGGACCGGGACGGTGGAATTCCGGGGAGCTGTTTTTT. Its protein product is CASSLGPGRWNSGELFF. Complete variable domain (other parts from reference TRBV5-5 and TRBJ2-2): DAGVTQSPTHLIKTRGQQVTLRCSPISGHKSVSWYQQVLGQGPQFIFQYYEKEERGRGNFPDRFSARQFPNYSSELNVNALLLGDSALYLCASSLGPGRWNSGELFFGEGSRLTVL.

This clonotype has more than one count but fewer than ten. At one end, the junction sequence differs from germline, possibly due to a read error. The chain is built from TRBV29-1 and TRBJ2-7; D is uncertain. This CDR3 is 12 amino acids long. Germline V gene lookup returns CDR1 SQVTM and CDR2 ANQGSEA. The CDR3 reads CSVKRGSSEQYF. The CDR3 DNA sequence: TGCAGCGTCAAACGCGGTTCCTCCGAGCAGTACTTC.

The chain employs TRBV18 and TRBJ1-1; D gene uncertain. The germline V and J ends were trimmed by 2 bases and 3 bases, with 10 bases remaining between them. Germline assignment: CDR1 KGHSH and CDR2 LQKENI. CDR3 length equals 14 residues. CDR3 DNA: TGTGCCAGCTCACCAGAAAGACATCACACTGAAGCTTTCTTT. It is translated as CASSPERHHTEAFF.

This rearrangement joins TRBV20-1 to TRBJ2-1; weak D call: TRBD2 (5 bases). The CDR3 has 16 residues. The germline CDR1 and CDR2 sequences are DFQATT and SNEGSKA (reference sequence). Trimming removed 1 base from V and 3 bases from J, with 16 bases in between. CDR3 sequence reads: CSARVDSSGDYNEQFF. CDR3 DNA: TGCAGTGCTAGAGTTGATTCGAGCGGAGACTACAATGAGCAGTTCTTC.

This clonotype was seen ten or more times. The chain uses TRBV7-2 and TRBJ2-7; D is unresolved. The germline CDR1 and CDR2 sequences are SGHTA and FQGNSA. V was clipped by 2 bases and J by 2 bases, with 7 bases between them. This CDR3 region has 13 residues. The CDR3 DNA reads as TGTGCCAGCAGCTTACTTCAGGCCTACGAGCAGTACTTC. Translated: CASSLLQAYEQYF. The full variable domain, completed using reference TRBV7-2 and TRBJ2-7, is GAGVSQSPSNKVTEKGKDVELRCDPISGHTALYWYRQSLGQGLEFLIYFQGNSAPDKSGLPSDRFSAERTGGSVSTLTIQRTQQEDSAVYLCASSLLQAYEQYFGPGTRLTVT.

This clonotype occurred many times. The chain couples TRBV7-2 to TRBJ1-1; D uncertain. This CDR3 contains 13 residues. V was cut by 2 bases and J by 0 bases, with 4 bases left in between. Germline loops: CDR1 SGHTA, CDR2 FQGNSA. CDR3 DNA sequence: TGTGCCAGCAGCTTAAACGTGAACACTGAAGCTTTCTTT. Translation gives CASSLNVNTEAFF.

This clonotype appeared many times. This rearrangement joins TRBV28 to TRBJ2-4; possibly TRBD1 for D (5 bases). The CDR3 has 18 amino acids. Trimming took off 4 bases at V and 0 bases at J, with 19 bases between the two ends. Germline-derived CDR1 and CDR2 are MDHEN and SYDVKM. The CDR3 loop is CASSSLPLTGVAKNIQYF. CDR3 in DNA: TGTGCCAGCAGTTCGCTCCCACTTACAGGCGTAGCCAAAAACATTCAGTACTTC.

This clonotype was seen many times. The rearrangement joins TRBV14 to TRBJ1-6; D gene uncertain. The CDR3 spans 14 residues. V lost 2 bases, J lost 7 bases, and 9 bases lay in between. Germline V CDR1 and CDR2: SGHDN, FVKESK. The CDR3 bases are TGTGCCAGCAGCCAATGGGGTGGAAATTCACCCCTCCACTTT. It codes for CASSQWGGNSPLHF.

V is TRBV5-4 and J is TRBJ2-1; no definite D call. Trimming took off 0 bases at V and 8 bases at J, with 9 bases between the two ends. CDR1 and CDR2 (germline): SGHNT, YYREEE (reference sequence). This CDR3 is built from 13 residues. CDR3: CASSLDRIDEQFF. The CDR3 nucleotides read TGTGCCAGCAGCTTGGACAGAATAGATGAGCAGTTCTTC.